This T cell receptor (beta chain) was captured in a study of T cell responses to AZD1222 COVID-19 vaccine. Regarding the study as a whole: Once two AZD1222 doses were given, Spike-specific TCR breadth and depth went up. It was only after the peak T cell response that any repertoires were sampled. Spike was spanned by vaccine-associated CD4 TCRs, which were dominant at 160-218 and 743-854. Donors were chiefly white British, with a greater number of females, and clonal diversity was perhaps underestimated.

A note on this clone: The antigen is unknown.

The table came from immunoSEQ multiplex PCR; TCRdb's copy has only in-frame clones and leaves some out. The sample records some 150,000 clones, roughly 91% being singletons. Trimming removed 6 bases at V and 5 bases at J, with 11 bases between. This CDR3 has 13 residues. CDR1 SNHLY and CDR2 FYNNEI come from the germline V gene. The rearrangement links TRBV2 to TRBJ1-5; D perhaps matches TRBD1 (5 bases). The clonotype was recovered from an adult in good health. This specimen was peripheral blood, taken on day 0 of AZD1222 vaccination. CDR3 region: CASRTQGDQPQHF. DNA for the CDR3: TGTGCCAGCAGAACCCAGGGTGATCAGCCCCAGCATTTT.